Listed here are 22 T cell receptor beta chains from one sample, sequenced in a study of T cell changes during pregnancy in multiple sclerosis. Method: immunoSEQ multiplex PCR; TCRdb's copy keeps in-frame clones and lacks some. Of about 9,000 clones in the sample, 87% were seen once. The sample in question was CD8+ T cells from peripheral blood mononuclear cells, obtained in the first trimester of pregnancy. Source of these receptors: a female donor in good health, enrolled as a control in a pregnancy study.

The chain uses TRBV27 and TRBJ1-5, with D maybe TRBD1 (5 bases). V lost 6 bases and J 7 bases, leaving 19 bases between the germline ends. Germline V lookup: CDR1 MNHEY, CDR2 SMNVEV (reference sequence). This CDR3 contains 15 residues. The CDR3 coding sequence is TGTGCCAGCAGCCCCGGGGGGGACCGAAGGCAGCCCCAGCATTTT. This sequence encodes CASSPGGDRRQPQHF.

V usage is TRBV28 and J usage is TRBJ2-3; D is possibly TRBD2 (6 bases). V lost 4 bases and J lost 6, with 23 bases in between. Germline loops: CDR1 MDHEN, CDR2 SYDVKM. This CDR3 spans 17 amino acids. The DNA for the CDR3 is TGTGCCAGCAGTTCCCCCGTTATGCAGGGAGGTTGGGATACGCAGTATTTT. Amino acid sequence: CASSSPVMQGGWDTQYF.

This sequence joins TRBV19 and TRBJ1-2; 9 positions match TRBD1. Germline V CDR1 and CDR2: LNHDA, SQIVND (reference sequence). The CDR3 covers 16 residues. With V trimmed by 3 bases and J by 8 bases, 13 bases remained unmatched. This CDR3 reads CASSILLQGAGYGYTF. CDR3 in DNA: TGTGCCAGTAGTATCCTGTTACAGGGGGCAGGGTACGGCTACACCTTC. Supplemented by reference TRBV19 and TRBJ1-2, the full variable domain reads DGGITQSPKYLFRKEGQNVTLSCEQNLNHDAMYWYRQDPGQGLRLIYYSQIVNDFQKGDIAEGYSVSREKKESFPLTVTSAQKNPTAFYLCASSILLQGAGYGYTFGSGTRLTVV.

This chain connects TRBV6-1 to TRBJ2-1; D unresolved. V shed 1 base and J shed 5 bases, with 9 bases lying between them. Germline CDR1 is MNHNS and CDR2 is SASEGT. This CDR3 comprises 14 residues. CDR3 loop: CASSEGIENNEQFF. As DNA, the CDR3 is TGTGCCAGCAGTGAAGGTATAGAAAACAATGAGCAGTTCTTC.

CDR3 residues: CASSPGTGVYEQYF. The CDR3 DNA sequence: TGTGCCAGCAGCCCCGGGACTGGTGTCTACGAGCAGTACTTC. This rearrangement joins TRBV2 to TRBJ2-7, with D possibly TRBD2 on 6 matching bases. Trimming took 6 bases from V and 3 from J, leaving 15 bases between them. The CDR3 runs to 14 residues. The germline gives CDR1 SNHLY, CDR2 FYNNEI.

The genes are TRBV2 and TRBJ2-1, with D possibly TRBD1 on 5 matching bases. The V gene lost 5 bases and the J gene lost 4 bases, with 12 bases spanning the gap. CDR3 length: 14 residues. Looked up from germline, CDR1 is SNHLY and CDR2 is FYNNEI. CDR3 in DNA: TGTGCCAGCAGTCTCGACAGTTCGTACAATGAGCAGTTCTTC. Translating it yields CASSLDSSYNEQFF.

The J gene is TRBJ2-7, the V gene TRBV10-1, with 8 bases aligning to TRBD2. Germline CDR1 WNHNN, CDR2 SYGVQD (reference sequence). Germline trimming cut 10 bases from V and 3 bases from J; bases unmatched to any gene: 8. The CDR3 has 13 residues. The CDR3 region has the DNA TGCGCCACGAGCGGGGGCCAATTCTACGAGCAGTACTTC. It translates to CATSGGQFYEQYF.

V and J are TRBV7-8 and TRBJ1-5, with 7 bases that match TRBD1. The CDR3 is 16 residues long. The V and J ends lost 5 bases and 5 bases, in that order; junction bases with no gene match: 12. CDR1 is SGHVS and CDR2 is FQNEAQ in the germline V gene. CDR3 DNA: TGTGCCAGCAGCGTATACGACAGGGCGGAGGATCAGCCCCAGCATTTT. Its protein product is CASSVYDRAEDQPQHF.

The rearrangement uses TRBV5-4 and TRBJ2-5; no clear D. V was cut by 3 bases and J by 4 bases, with 7 bases left in between. Germline V gives CDR1 SGHNT, CDR2 YYREEE (reference sequence). This CDR3 is built from 12 residues. The CDR3 loop is CASSSGGETQYF. In nucleotides, the CDR3 is TGTGCCAGCAGCTCAGGTGGAGAGACCCAGTACTTC.

The V gene is TRBV5-1, the J gene TRBJ2-2; TRBD2 matches 8 bases. Germline V gene sequence: CDR1 SGHRS, CDR2 YFSETQ. The CDR3 has 16 residues. Losses at the gene ends were 1 base for V and 7 bases for J; bases not matched to a gene: 9. The CDR3 DNA follows: TGCGCCAGCAGCTTGTTCGGGACTAGGCGCTACGGGGAGCTGTTTTTT. Translation: CASSLFGTRRYGELFF.

The chain joins TRBV2 to TRBJ1-6, with TRBD1 as a possible D gene (6 bases). Per germline, CDR1 SNHLY and CDR2 FYNNEI. This CDR3 is 14 amino acids long. Trimming took 3 bases from V and 10 from J, leaving 13 bases between them. The CDR3 DNA reads TGTGCCAGCAGTGACCCGGACAGAGGATCACCCCTCCACTTT. As protein: CASSDPDRGSPLHF. Together with reference TRBV2 and TRBJ1-6, the CDR3 gives the full variable domain: EPEVTQTPSHQVTQMGQEVILRCVPISNHLYFYWYRQILGQKVEFLVSFYNNEISEKSEIFDDQFSVERPDGSNFTLKIRSTKLEDSAMYFCASSDPDRGSPLHFGNGTRLTVT.

The J gene is TRBJ2-1, the V gene TRBV6-4; TRBD2 agrees at 9 bases. Germline CDR1 and CDR2: MRHNA and SNTAGT. The CDR3 sequence is 15 residues long. Trimming removed 4 bases from V and 2 bases from J; junction bases left unmatched: 3. DNA for the CDR3: TGTGCCAGCAGTGGGGCGGGAGGGACCTACAATGAGCAGTTCTTC. It is translated as CASSGAGGTYNEQFF.

The chain joins TRBV2 to TRBJ1-2; no clear D. The V gene lost 6 bases and the J gene lost 0 bases, with 5 bases spanning the gap. Germline values: CDR1 SNHLY, CDR2 FYNNEI. The CDR3 has 12 amino acids. CDR3 bases: TGTGCCAGCAGACAGTCTAACTATGGCTACACCTTC. Translated, it gives CASRQSNYGYTF.

This clone has just a few counts. V usage is TRBV6-1 and J usage is TRBJ1-6; D not resolved. V shed 0 bases and J shed 6 bases, with 3 bases lying between them. Germline V gene sequence: CDR1 MNHNS, CDR2 SASEGT. This CDR3 is built from 13 residues. CDR3 coding DNA: TGTGCCAGCAGTGAAGCCAGTAATTCACCCCTCCACTTT. This translates into CASSEASNSPLHF.

The rearrangement joins TRBV7-9 to TRBJ2-5, with no clear D. In germline, CDR1 is SEHNR, CDR2 FQNEAQ (reference sequence). The V end lost 3 bases, the J end lost 1 base, and 6 bases lay between the germline ends. This CDR3 comprises 13 residues. The CDR3 sequence: CASSFFGQETQYF. The CDR3, as DNA: TGTGCCAGCAGCTTTTTCGGCCAAGAGACCCAGTACTTC.

This sequence joins TRBV7-8 and TRBJ1-2, with TRBD1 matching over 11 bases. This CDR3 region has 13 residues. The ends lost 5 bases at V and 7 bases at J; junction bases unmatched: 3. Looked up from germline, CDR1 is SGHVS and CDR2 is FQNEAQ. CDR3 nucleotide sequence: TGTGCCAGCAGCGGACAGGGGGCTGGTGGCTACACCTTC. Amino acid sequence: CASSGQGAGGYTF.

The chain couples TRBV6-4 to TRBJ2-3, with 8 bases identical to TRBD2. CDR1 is MRHNA, CDR2 SNTAGT, per germline. The length of the CDR3 is 15 residues. J lost 1 base, V lost 0 bases, and 0 bases had no gene match. CDR3 loop: CASSDSSGGTDTQYF. The CDR3 DNA reads as TGTGCCAGCAGTGACTCTAGCGGGGGCACAGATACGCAGTATTTT.

This sequence joins TRBV19 and TRBJ1-1; TRBD1 might be the D (5 bases). The CDR3 is made up of 15 amino acids. The V gene lost 5 bases and the J gene lost 1 base, with 14 bases spanning the gap. CDR1 LNHDA and CDR2 SQIVND come from the germline V gene (reference sequence). This CDR3 reads CASSPIEGQNTEAFF. The CDR3 DNA reads as TGTGCCAGTAGTCCAATAGAAGGACAGAACACTGAAGCTTTCTTT.

This chain connects TRBV14 to TRBJ2-7; no reliable D call. The CDR3 is made up of 13 amino acids. V gave up 1 base and J gave up 7 bases, with 11 bases separating them. Per germline, CDR1 SGHDN and CDR2 FVKESK. The chain's CDR3 is CASSQVSIGEQYF. The CDR3 bases are TGTGCCAGCAGCCAAGTATCGATCGGGGAGCAGTACTTC.

The chain uses TRBV5-1 and TRBJ2-1, with TRBD1 as a possible D gene (6 bases). The CDR3 sequence is 13 residues long. Per the germline V gene, CDR1 is SGHRS and CDR2 is YFSETQ. Deletions cut 9 bases from V and 4 bases from J, with 14 bases between. CDR3 DNA sequence: TGCGCCACCCGGGGAACAGGGTACAATGAGCAGTTCTTC. Protein sequence: CATRGTGYNEQFF.

This chain connects TRBV28 to TRBJ1-2, with TRBD1 matching 9 bases. Per the germline V gene, CDR1 is MDHEN and CDR2 is SYDVKM. This CDR3 spans 16 amino acids. The ends lost 2 bases at V and 3 bases at J; junction bases unmatched: 7. CDR3 nucleotides: TGTGCCAGCAGTTTAATACGGGACAGGGTGTACTATGGCTACACCTTC. Translation: CASSLIRDRVYYGYTF.

In DNA form, the CDR3 reads TGTGCCAGCCATCCGGGGGACCCGGTAACAGATACGCAGTATTTT. Translating it yields CASHPGDPVTDTQYF. The gene calls are TRBV2 and TRBJ2-3; the D gene is possibly TRBD2 (6 bases). The CDR3 length is 15 residues. Germline V CDR1 and CDR2: SNHLY, FYNNEI. The germline V and J ends were trimmed by 8 bases and 3 bases, with 18 bases remaining between them.